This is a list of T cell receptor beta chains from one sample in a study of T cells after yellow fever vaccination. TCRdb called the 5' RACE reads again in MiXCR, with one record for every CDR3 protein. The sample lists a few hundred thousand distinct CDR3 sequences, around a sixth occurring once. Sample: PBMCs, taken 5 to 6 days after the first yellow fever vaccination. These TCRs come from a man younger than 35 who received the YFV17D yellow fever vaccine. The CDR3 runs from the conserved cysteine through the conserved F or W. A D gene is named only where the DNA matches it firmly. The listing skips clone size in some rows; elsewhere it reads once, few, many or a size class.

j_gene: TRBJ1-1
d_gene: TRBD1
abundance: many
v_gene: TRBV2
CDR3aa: CASRGQGNTEAFF
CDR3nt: TGTGCCAGCAGGGGACAGGGGAACACTGAAGCTTTCTTT

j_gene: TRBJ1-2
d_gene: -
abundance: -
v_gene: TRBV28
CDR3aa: CASRGGGSAYGYTF
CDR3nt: TGTGCCAGCAGGGGCGGGGGCAGCGCCTATGGCTACACCTTC

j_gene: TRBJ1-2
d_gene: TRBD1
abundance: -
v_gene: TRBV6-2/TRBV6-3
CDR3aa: CASDRGNYGYTF
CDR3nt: TGTGCCAGTGACAGGGGCAACTATGGCTACACCTTC

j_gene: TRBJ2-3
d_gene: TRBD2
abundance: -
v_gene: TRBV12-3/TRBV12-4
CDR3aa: CASTASGGTDTQYF
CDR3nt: TGTGCCAGCACCGCTAGCGGGGGGACAGATACGCAGTATTTT

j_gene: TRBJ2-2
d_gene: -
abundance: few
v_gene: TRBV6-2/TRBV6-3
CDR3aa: CASSYGPTNTGELFF
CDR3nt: TGTGCCAGCAGTTACGGTCCGACGAACACCGGGGAGCTGTTTTTT

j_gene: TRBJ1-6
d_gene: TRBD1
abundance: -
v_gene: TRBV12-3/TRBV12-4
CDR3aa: CASSLADRDNSPLHF
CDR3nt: TGTGCCAGCAGTTTAGCGGACAGGGACAATTCACCCCTCCACTTT

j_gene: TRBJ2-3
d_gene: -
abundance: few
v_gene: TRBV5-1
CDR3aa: CASSFGESDTQYF
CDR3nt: TGCGCCAGCAGCTTCGGGGAGTCAGATACGCAGTATTTT

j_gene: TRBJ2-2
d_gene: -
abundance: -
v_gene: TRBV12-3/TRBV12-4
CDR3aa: CASSYVGSNTGELFF
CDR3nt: TGTGCCAGCAGTTATGTGGGCTCGAACACCGGGGAGCTGTTTTTT

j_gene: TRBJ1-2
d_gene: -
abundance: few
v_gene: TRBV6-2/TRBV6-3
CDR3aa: CASRSGSNYGYTF
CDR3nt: TGTGCCAGCAGGTCGGGATCTAACTATGGCTACACCTTC

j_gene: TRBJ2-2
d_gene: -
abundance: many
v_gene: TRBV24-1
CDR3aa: CATRRDNTGELFF
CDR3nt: TGTGCCACCAGAAGGGACAACACCGGGGAGCTGTTTTTT

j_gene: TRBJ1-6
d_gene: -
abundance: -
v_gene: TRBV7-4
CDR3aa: CASSLSARVYNSPLHF
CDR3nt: TGTGCCAGCAGCTTAAGTGCCCGGGTCTATAATTCACCCCTCCACTTT